This T cell receptor (beta chain) was captured by sequencing in a study of blood T cell repertoires in COVID-19. Study overall: PBMCs, B-cell-depleted T cells, or T cells were the source of the cDNA or gDNA that made up the material.

The table lists this clone with a few counts. Original processing notes: Cell counts per sample came from amplifying reference gene primers. Generated by immunoSEQ multiplex PCR, the TCRdb table keeps only in-frame clones and is missing some. V, J and clone size reflect that table, while D and trimming were determined from the DNA. The sample includes approximately 70,000 clones, around 89% of them seen just once. The sequence was collected from a woman of 80 years or more with active COVID-19. The sample was peripheral blood.

The CDR3 here is CARRDREWATNEKLFF. The CDR3 nucleotides are TGTGCCAGACGGGACAGGGAATGGGCAACTAATGAAAAACTGTTTTTT. This chain uses TRBV25-1 with TRBJ1-4, with 9 bases fitting TRBD1. This CDR3 region has 16 residues. The V and J ends lost 9 bases and 0 bases, in that order; junction bases with no gene match: 8. Germline V lookup: CDR1 MGHDK, CDR2 SYGVNS.